Below are 7 T cell receptor beta chains sequenced from a single sample in a study of T-cell memory formation after mild COVID-19. TCRdb re-analysed the 5' RACE reads in MiXCR, keeping a single row per CDR3 protein. The sample has approximately 450,000 distinct CDR3 sequences, roughly 20% seen once; the top ten hold 9% to 15%. Sequenced: PBMCs or a T cell subset sorted from them (not recorded which). These receptors came from an adult woman who had mild COVID-19 (a few samples of this study predate the infection). Cell type and time point are not known.

This clonotype was seen repeatedly, ten times or more. This sequence joins TRBV20-1 and TRBJ2-5; D is uncertain. This CDR3 region has 18 residues. The V and J ends lost 2 bases and 2 bases respectively, with 24 bases between them. The germline CDR1 and CDR2 sequences are DFQATT and SNEGSKA (reference sequence). Here the CDR3 reads CSARSYDLGLREQETQYF. CDR3 sequence (DNA): TGCAGTGCTAGATCGTATGACTTGGGGTTACGAGAACAAGAGACCCAGTACTTC.

J is TRBJ1-5 and V is TRBV24-1; the match to TRBD1 covers 8 bases. CDR3 length: 14 residues. Trimming at V came to 9 bases and at J to 4 bases, leaving 7 bases not matched to a gene. CDR1 and CDR2 from the germline V gene are KGHDR and SFDVKD. CDR3: CATGSGQGNQPQHF. The CDR3 nucleotides are TGTGCCACCGGGTCTGGACAGGGAAATCAGCCCCAGCATTTT.

This rearrangement joins TRBV2 to TRBJ2-7; D is perhaps TRBD1 (7 bases). The CDR3 loop spans 16 amino acids. The V end lost 0 bases, the J end lost 1 base, and 13 bases lay between the germline ends. From germline, CDR1 is SNHLY and CDR2 FYNNEI. The CDR3 reads CASSEALSGGSYEQYF. CDR3 coding DNA: TGTGCCAGCAGTGAAGCGCTTTCAGGGGGGTCCTACGAGCAGTACTTC.

This chain connects TRBV4-3 to TRBJ2-3; TRBD2 matches 11 bases. Losses at the gene ends were 3 bases for V and 5 bases for J; bases not matched to a gene: 10. Germline V gene data show CDR1 as LGHNA and CDR2 as YSLEER. There are 17 residues in the CDR3. The CDR3 DNA sequence: TGCGCCAGCAGCCATCCTACTAGCGGGAGCACGGGAGATACGCAGTATTTT. Protein product: CASSHPTSGSTGDTQYF.

This clonotype showed up just a few times. The rearrangement links TRBV4-1 to TRBJ1-5; D gene ambiguous. V shed 0 bases and J shed 0 bases, with 9 bases lying between them. Germline values: CDR1 MGHRA, CDR2 YSYEKL. The CDR3 is made up of 16 amino acids. The CDR3: CASSQEARHSNQPQHF. The CDR3 nucleotides are TGCGCCAGCAGCCAAGAAGCACGGCATAGCAATCAGCCCCAGCATTTT.

The V and J genes are TRBV10-3 and TRBJ2-1, with 8 bases identical to TRBD2. The CDR3 covers 15 residues. CDR1 is ENHRY, CDR2 SYGVKD, per germline. J gave up 0 bases and V 10 bases, and 8 bases lay outside the gene matches. CDR3 bases: TGTGCCACCTCCGGGGCGGGAGGCTCCTACAATGAGCAGTTCTTC. This gives the protein CATSGAGGSYNEQFF.

As concerns this clonotype: A much larger clone lies one base from this, so it may be a read error. V is TRBV2 and J is TRBJ2-7; D may be TRBD1 or TRBD2 (6 bases each). Deletions cut 10 bases from V and 3 bases from J, with 16 bases between. Germline V gives CDR1 SNHLY, CDR2 FYNNEI. There are 13 residues in the CDR3. CDR3 nucleotides: TGTGCCACCCGCGGGACATGGGTCTACGAGCAGTACTTC. Amino acids: CATRGTWVYEQYF.